The T cell receptor beta chain under discussion was sequenced for a study of cytomegalovirus exposure and HLA in healthy donors. Study-wide context: Samples from HLA-typed donors yielded about 85 million unique TCRs in an early data release.

The CDR3 totals 15 residues. The trim removed 5 bases at V and 5 bases at J, leaving 8 bases unmatched. Germline V gene sequence: CDR1 SGHNT, CDR2 YYREEE (reference sequence). The PCR had 60 Vbeta and 13 Jbeta primers. Some clones are missing from TCRdb's copy, which holds only in-frame ones; the method was immunoSEQ multiplex PCR. The sample yields about 180,000 clones, about 80% seen once. This chain links TRBV5-4 with TRBJ2-3; 10 nucleotides agree with TRBD2. This TCR was sampled from a man aged 35 to 55 in good health and CMV-seronegative. The sample consisted of PBMCs. The CDR3 loop reads CASRTGTSVGDTQYF. The CDR3 coding sequence is TGTGCCAGCAGAACCGGGACTAGCGTCGGAGATACGCAGTATTTT.